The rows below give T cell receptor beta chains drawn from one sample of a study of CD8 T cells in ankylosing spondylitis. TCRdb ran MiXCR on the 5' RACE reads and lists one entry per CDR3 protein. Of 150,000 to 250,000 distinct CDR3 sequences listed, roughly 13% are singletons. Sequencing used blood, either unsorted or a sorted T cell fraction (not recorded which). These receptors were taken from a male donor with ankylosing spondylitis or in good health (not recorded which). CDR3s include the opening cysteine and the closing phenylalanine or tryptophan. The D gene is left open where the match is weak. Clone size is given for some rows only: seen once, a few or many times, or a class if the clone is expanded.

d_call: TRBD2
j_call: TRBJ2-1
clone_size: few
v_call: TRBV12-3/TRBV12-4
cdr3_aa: CASSPGTSGGRSYNEQFF
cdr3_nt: TGTGCCAGCAGTCCCGGGACTAGCGGGGGCCGATCCTACAATGAGCAGTTCTTC

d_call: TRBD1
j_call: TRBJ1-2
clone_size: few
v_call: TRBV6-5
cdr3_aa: CASSFGTADYYTF
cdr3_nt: TGTGCCAGCAGTTTCGGGACAGCCGACTACTACACCTTC

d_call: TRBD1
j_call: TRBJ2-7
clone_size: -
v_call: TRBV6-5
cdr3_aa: CASSYSIGDSSYEQYF
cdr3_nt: TGTGCCAGCAGTTACTCAATTGGGGACAGTTCCTACGAGCAGTACTTC

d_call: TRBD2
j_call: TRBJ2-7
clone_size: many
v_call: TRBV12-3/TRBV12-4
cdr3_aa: CASSSRTSADEQYF
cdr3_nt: TGTGCCAGCAGTTCACGGACTAGCGCGGACGAGCAGTACTTC

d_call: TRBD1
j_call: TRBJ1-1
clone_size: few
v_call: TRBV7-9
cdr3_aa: CASSPRQGIWNTEAFF
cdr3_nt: TGTGCCAGCAGCCCCAGACAGGGTATTTGGAACACTGAAGCTTTCTTT

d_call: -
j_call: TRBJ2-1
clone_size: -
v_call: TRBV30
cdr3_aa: CAWSAQGYEQFF
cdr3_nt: TGTGCCTGGAGTGCACAGGGCTATGAGCAGTTCTTC

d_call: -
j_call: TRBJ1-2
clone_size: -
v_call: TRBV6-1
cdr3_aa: CASSARTDQNYGYTF
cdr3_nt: TGTGCCAGCAGTGCCCGGACAGATCAAAACTATGGCTACACCTTC

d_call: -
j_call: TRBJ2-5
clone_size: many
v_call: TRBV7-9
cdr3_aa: CASTTVEQETQYF
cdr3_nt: TGTGCCAGCACCACAGTGGAGCAAGAGACCCAGTACTTC

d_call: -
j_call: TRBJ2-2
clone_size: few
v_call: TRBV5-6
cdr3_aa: CASSFSLGPGTGELFF
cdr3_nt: TGTGCCAGCAGCTTTTCACTAGGGCCGGGGACCGGGGAGCTGTTTTTT

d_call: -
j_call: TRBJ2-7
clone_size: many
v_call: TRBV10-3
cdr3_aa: CAISDTVYEQYF
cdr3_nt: TGTGCCATCAGTGACACGGTTTACGAGCAGTACTTC

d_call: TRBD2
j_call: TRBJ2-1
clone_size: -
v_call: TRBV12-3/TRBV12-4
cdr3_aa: CASSSGLAGPRYNEQFF
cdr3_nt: TGTGCCAGCAGTTCGGGACTAGCGGGACCAAGGTACAATGAGCAGTTCTTC

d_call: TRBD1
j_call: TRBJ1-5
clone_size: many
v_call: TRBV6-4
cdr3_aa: CASSESEGGQPQHF
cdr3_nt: TGTGCCAGCAGTGAGTCGGAAGGGGGCCAGCCCCAGCATTTT

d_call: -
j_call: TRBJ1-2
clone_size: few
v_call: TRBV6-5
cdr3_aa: CASSYSRGWGYTF
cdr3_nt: TGTGCCAGCAGTTACTCGCGGGGGTGGGGCTACACCTTC

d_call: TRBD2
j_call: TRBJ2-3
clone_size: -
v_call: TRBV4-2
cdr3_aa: CASSHPTSGADTQYF
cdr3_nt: TGTGCCAGCAGCCATCCGACTAGCGGTGCAGATACGCAGTATTTT

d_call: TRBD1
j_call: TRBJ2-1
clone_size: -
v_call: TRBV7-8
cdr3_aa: CASSLDATGVYLDNEQFF
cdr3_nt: TGTGCCAGCAGCTTAGATGCGACAGGGGTGTATCTCGACAATGAGCAGTTCTTC

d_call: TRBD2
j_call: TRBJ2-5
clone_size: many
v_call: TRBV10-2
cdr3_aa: CASRGLALQETQYF
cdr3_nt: TGCGCCAGCCGAGGACTAGCGCTCCAAGAGACCCAGTACTTC

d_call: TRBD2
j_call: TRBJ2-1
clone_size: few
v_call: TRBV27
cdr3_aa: CASSSLAGGRNEQFF
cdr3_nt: TGTGCCAGCAGTTCACTAGCGGGGGGGCGCAATGAGCAGTTCTTC

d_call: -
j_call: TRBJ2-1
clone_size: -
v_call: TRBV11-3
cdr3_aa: CASSLGPRRGPYNEQFF
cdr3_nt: TGTGCCAGCAGCTTAGGCCCCAGGCGGGGGCCTTACAATGAGCAGTTCTTC

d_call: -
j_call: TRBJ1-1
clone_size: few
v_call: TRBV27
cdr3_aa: CASCVGRNTEAFF
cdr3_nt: TGTGCCAGCTGTGTCGGAAGGAACACTGAAGCTTTCTTT

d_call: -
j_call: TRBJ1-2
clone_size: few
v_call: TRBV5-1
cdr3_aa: CASTDSNYGYTF
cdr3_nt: TGCGCCAGCACGGACAGTAACTATGGCTACACCTTC

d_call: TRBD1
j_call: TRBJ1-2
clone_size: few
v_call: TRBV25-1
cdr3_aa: CASSERQGFYGYTF
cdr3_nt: TGTGCCAGCAGTGAAAGACAGGGGTTCTATGGCTACACCTTC

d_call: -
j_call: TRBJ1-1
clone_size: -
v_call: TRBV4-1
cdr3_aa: CASSQVPGVNTEAFF
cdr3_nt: TGCGCCAGCAGCCAAGTCCCAGGGGTGAACACTGAAGCTTTCTTT

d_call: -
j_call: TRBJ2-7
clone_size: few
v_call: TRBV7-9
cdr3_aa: CASSRNVGLDSYEQYF
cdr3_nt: TGTGCCAGCAGCCGGAACGTGGGCTTAGACTCCTACGAGCAGTACTTC

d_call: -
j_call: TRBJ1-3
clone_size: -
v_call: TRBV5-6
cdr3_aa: CASSFGNLLSGNTIYF
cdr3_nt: TGTGCCAGCAGCTTCGGGAACCTGCTCTCTGGAAACACCATATATTTT

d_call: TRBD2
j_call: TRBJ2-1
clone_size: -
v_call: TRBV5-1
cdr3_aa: CASSLEGLAFDEQFF
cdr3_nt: TGCGCCAGCAGCTTGGAAGGACTAGCGTTCGATGAGCAGTTCTTC

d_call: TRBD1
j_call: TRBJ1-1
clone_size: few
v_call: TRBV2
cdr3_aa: CASSESRGQTEAFF
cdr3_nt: TGTGCCAGCAGTGAGAGCAGGGGGCAGACTGAAGCTTTCTTT

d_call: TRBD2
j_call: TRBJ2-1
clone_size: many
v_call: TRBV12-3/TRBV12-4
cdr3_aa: CASSLGGTSAYNEQFF
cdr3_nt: TGTGCCAGCAGCCTTGGCGGGACTAGCGCCTACAATGAGCAGTTCTTC

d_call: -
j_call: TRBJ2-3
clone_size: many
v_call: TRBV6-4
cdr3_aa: CASSDSRGADTQYF
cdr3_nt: TGTGCCAGCAGTGACTCCCGCGGGGCAGATACGCAGTATTTT

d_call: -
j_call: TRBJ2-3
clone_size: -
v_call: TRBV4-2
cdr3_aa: CASSRPSIGDVPTDTQYF
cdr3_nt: TGTGCCAGCAGCCGCCCCTCAATCGGGGACGTACCCACAGATACGCAGTATTTT